Reported below is one T cell receptor beta chain. The CDR3 totals 13 residues. V was clipped by 2 bases and J by 4 bases, with 8 bases between them. Germline V CDR1 and CDR2: LGHDT, YNNKEL (reference sequence). This sample was included in a study of control samples from healthy donors and cancer patients. Sequencing was performed with immunoSEQ multiplex PCR; in TCRdb, only in-frame clones are kept and a portion is missing. This table holds about 38,000 clones, over 70% found once. Sequences were obtained from PBMCs. The chain is built from TRBV3-1 (or the pseudogene TRBV3-2) and TRBJ1-1; D perhaps matches TRBD1 (5 bases). The clonotype comes from a woman aged 55-69 years with lung cancer. CDR3 coding DNA: TGTGCCAGCAGCCAACAGGGACGCACTGAAGCTTTCTTT. The encoded protein is CASSQQGRTEAFF.